This T cell receptor (beta chain) is from a study of shared clonotypes between healthy human individuals. Naive CD8 populations comprised CD45RO-negative cells positively selected for CCR7, excluding terminally differentiated effector memory CD45RA+ cells. Only in-frame clones appear in the TCRdb table, and some are missing; sequencing was by immunoSEQ multiplex PCR. The sample includes millions of clones, roughly 91% of them seen just once. Germline CDR1 and CDR2: SGHVS and FNYEAQ. Trimming removed 4 bases at V and 4 bases at J, with 19 bases between. The CDR3 consists of 16 residues. Specimen: naive CD8+ T cells from PBMCs. The source of this sequence is a man aged 18-30 years in good health. Some clones in this sample may be carry-over from other donors' samples. The chain carries TRBV7-6 and TRBJ1-1; a possible D gene is TRBD1 (5 bases). The CDR3 bases are TGTGCCAGCAGCTCTAAAGGACGGGACTTAAGCACTGAAGCTTTCTTT. Its translation is CASSSKGRDLSTEAFF.